The clone carrying this TCR beta chain has a handful of counts. Its antigen is undetermined. Using immunoSEQ multiplex PCR, the repertoire was profiled, and TCRdb retains in-frame clones only, with some absent. The table records about 280,000 clones, 87% of them present only once. Germline CDR1 and CDR2: GTSNPN and SVGIG (reference sequence). Trimming took 4 bases from V and 3 from J, leaving 6 bases between them. The CDR3 extends over 11 amino acids. The data were obtained in a study of Ad26.COV2.S vaccination and SARS-CoV-2 variants. Study-wide context: Donor had been placed in the Ad26.COV2.S arm of the COV1001 trial.

Treatment: 19 received Ad26.COV2.S at low or high dose, single or two shots; roughly five received placebo; per-sample allocation not given. Material that was analyzed had been drawn on day 63 after the first vaccine or placebo injection. The vaccine delivered Wuhan-strain SARS-CoV-2 spike through an Ad26 vector. Study-level results: The placebo group had lower spike-specific TCR breadth than the vaccine recipients did.

Sample: peripheral blood, taken in a trial of Ad26.COV2.S vaccine versus placebo. This sequence originates from a person aged 18-60 years who received the Ad26.COV2.S COVID-19 vaccine or a placebo. This chain connects TRBV30 to TRBJ2-5; the D is unclear. CDR3: CAWKREETQYF. Here the CDR3 DNA reads TGTGCCTGGAAAAGGGAAGAGACCCAGTACTTC.